This is a list of T cell receptor beta chains from one sample in a study of shared clonotypes between healthy human individuals. Measured with immunoSEQ multiplex PCR; TCRdb has only the in-frame clones, and not every one. The sample shows about 560,000 clones, around 77% of them seen only once. The material sequenced was PBMCs. The receptors originated from a woman aged 40-49 years in good health. Some clones in this sample may be carry-over from other donors' samples. The CDR3 runs from the conserved cysteine through the conserved F or W. Fields, in order: V gene, clone size, J gene, D gene, CDR3 protein, CDR3 DNA. D genes are given only for firm matches. Clone size is shown for a subset of rows, as once, few, many or a class of expanded clone.

TRBV7-6	-	TRBJ2-7	-	CASSLSRVSEQYF	TGTGCCAGCAGCTTGTCCAGGGTGAGCGAGCAGTACTTC
TRBV5-1	-	TRBJ1-3	-	CASSPNQGRENTIYF	TGCGCCAGCAGCCCTAACCAGGGGAGAGAAAACACCATATATTTT
TRBV7-2	few	TRBJ2-7	TRBD2	CASSLAGSGNLYEQYF	TGTGCCAGCAGCTTAGCGGGTAGCGGGAATCTCTACGAGCAGTACTTC
TRBV6-5	few	TRBJ2-3	TRBD1	CASSWDSPSTDTQYF	TGTGCCAGCAGTTGGGACAGTCCTAGCACAGATACGCAGTATTTT
TRBV5-6	-	TRBJ1-1	TRBD1	CASSAPGQGDTEAFF	TGTGCCAGCAGCGCCCCGGGACAGGGTGACACTGAAGCTTTCTTT
TRBV2	-	TRBJ2-2	TRBD2	CASSALAGVAGELFF	TGTGCCAGCAGCGCCCTAGCGGGAGTGGCCGGGGAGCTGTTTTTT
TRBV9	-	TRBJ2-1	TRBD1	CASSVDGQGAGEQFF	TGTGCCAGCAGCGTAGATGGGCAGGGGGCCGGTGAGCAGTTCTTC
TRBV29-1	-	TRBJ2-3	TRBD2	CGVLTSGSHTDTQYF	TGCGGCGTCTTGACTAGCGGGAGTCATACAGATACGCAGTATTTT
TRBV28	-	TRBJ1-5	-	CASEVRGYSNQPQHF	TGTGCCAGCGAAGTCCGGGGTTATAGCAATCAGCCCCAGCATTTT
TRBV9	once	TRBJ1-2	TRBD1	CASSGDRVYGYTF	TGTGCCAGCAGCGGGGACAGGGTCTATGGCTACACCTTC
TRBV2	once	TRBJ1-1	-	CASSVQGLNTEAFF	TGTGCCAGCAGTGTGCAGGGTTTGAACACTGAAGCTTTCTTT
TRBV5-1	-	TRBJ2-1	TRBD2	CASSLGLAGFSYNEQFF	TGCGCCAGCAGCTTGGGGCTAGCGGGATTCTCCTACAATGAGCAGTTCTTC
TRBV5-1	once	TRBJ1-5	-	CASSLAPNSNQPQHF	TGCGCCAGCAGCTTGGCACCGAATAGCAATCAGCCCCAGCATTTT
TRBV11-1	-	TRBJ1-4	-	CASSRQSTNEKLFF	TGTGCCAGCAGCCGACAGTCAACTAATGAAAAACTGTTTTTT
TRBV11-2	-	TRBJ2-7	TRBD1	CASSLRTGDGEQYF	TGTGCCAGCAGCCTCAGGACAGGGGACGGCGAGCAGTACTTC
TRBV18	-	TRBJ2-1	-	CASSPTRSYNEQFF	TGTGCCAGCTCACCTACTAGATCCTACAATGAGCAGTTCTTC
TRBV14	-	TRBJ2-1	-	CASSQDWQGQFF	TGTGCCAGCAGCCAAGATTGGCAGGGCCAGTTCTTC
TRBV28	-	TRBJ2-3	-	CASSLTSRGDTQYF	TGTGCCAGCAGTTTGACTAGCAGGGGGGATACGCAGTATTTT
TRBV9	-	TRBJ2-7	-	CASSVAGRGNEQYF	TGTGCCAGCAGCGTAGCAGGGAGGGGGAACGAGCAGTACTTC
TRBV5-6	once	TRBJ2-7	-	CASSRRPPGAYEQYF	TGTGCCAGCAGCCGTCGTCCCCCGGGGGCCTACGAGCAGTACTTC
TRBV28	-	TRBJ2-3	TRBD1	CANRGFGTDTQYF	TGTGCCAACAGGGGATTTGGCACAGATACGCAGTATTTT
TRBV6-6	-	TRBJ2-2	TRBD2	CASSPGGGTGELFF	TGTGCCAGCTCCCCGGGAGGAGGCACCGGGGAGCTGTTTTTT
TRBV2	once	TRBJ1-4	-	CASSTRGGLGKLFF	TGTGCCAGCAGTACTCGCGGGGGGCTCGGGAAACTGTTTTTT
TRBV5-1	once	TRBJ1-4	TRBD1	CASRDRGGEKLFF	TGCGCCAGCAGGGACAGGGGAGGTGAAAAACTGTTTTTT
TRBV27	-	TRBJ2-2	-	CASSFGRRRRELFF	TGTGCCAGCAGTTTCGGACGGCGACGGAGGGAGCTGTTTTTT
TRBV11-2	-	TRBJ2-1	-	CASSLRGSGSYNEQFF	TGTGCCAGCAGCTTACGTGGGAGCGGCTCCTACAATGAGCAGTTCTTC
TRBV21-1	once	TRBJ1-1	-	CASSKELQHNNLTEAFF	TGTGCCAGCAGCAAAGAGTTGCAGCACAATAACCTTACTGAAGCTTTCTTT
TRBV9	-	TRBJ2-2	TRBD2	CASSETSGSNTGELFF	TGTGCCAGCAGCGAGACTAGCGGGAGCAACACCGGGGAGCTGTTTTTT
TRBV12-5	-	TRBJ2-5	TRBD2	CASGPSWREGPGRETQYF	TGTGCTAGTGGTCCTTCCTGGCGGGAGGGCCCTGGGAGAGAGACCCAGTACTTC
TRBV7-2	-	TRBJ1-5	TRBD1	CASSRVGTGGQPQHF	TGTGCCAGCAGCCGTGTCGGGACAGGGGGTCAGCCCCAGCATTTT
TRBV2	-	TRBJ1-5	-	CASSEVSQGQPQHF	TGTGCCAGCAGTGAAGTGAGTCAGGGTCAGCCCCAGCATTTT
TRBV12-5	-	TRBJ2-3	-	CASGPPSGPLYF	TGTGCTAGTGGTCCTCCGAGCGGCCCTCTGTATTTT
TRBV15	-	TRBJ2-7	-	CATSRDLGVSEQYF	TGTGCCACCAGCAGAGATTTAGGGGTCAGCGAGCAGTACTTC
TRBV7-7	-	TRBJ2-1	TRBD2	CASSFGLAGGEEQFF	TGTGCTAGCAGTTTTGGACTAGCGGGAGGAGAAGAGCAGTTCTTC
TRBV5-4	-	TRBJ2-7	-	CVSSLAGTDGAYEQYF	TGTGTCAGCAGCTTGGCCGGGACTGACGGCGCCTACGAGCAGTACTTC
TRBV10-3	-	TRBJ2-7	TRBD1	CAISEGDRAEQYF	TGTGCCATCAGTGAGGGTGACAGGGCCGAGCAGTACTTC
TRBV10-3	-	TRBJ2-3	TRBD2	CATSGSWNTQYF	TGTGCCACTAGCGGGAGTTGGAATACGCAGTATTTT